The entry that follows covers one TCR beta chain sequence. Clones were sequenced by immunoSEQ multiplex PCR, and TCRdb holds only the in-frame ones, with some missing. The sample holds some 37,000 clones, 85% to 90% seen once. This specimen belongs to a study of T cells in localized non-small cell lung cancer. CDR1 SGHVS and CDR2 FQNEAQ come from the germline V gene. The CDR3 loop spans 17 amino acids. Trimming left V 5 bases short and J 6 bases short, with 23 bases between. The specimen comprised peripheral blood, sampled before any cancer treatment. The J gene is TRBJ1-5, the V gene TRBV7-8; tentative D call: TRBD1 (5 bases). This receptor was taken from a man aged 18-49 years with stage I lung adenocarcinoma. Written as DNA, the CDR3 is TGTGCCAGCAGCAGAGAACCTGGGACTCAAAAAGGTCAGCCCCAGCATTTT. Translated, it gives CASSREPGTQKGQPQHF.